This T cell receptor (beta chain) stems from a study of blood T cell repertoires in COVID-19. Study context: Samples came from the United States, Italy and Spain, spanning acute and convalescent COVID-19.

Enrolled through a virtual design, the participants were between roughly 18 and 95 years of age and came from about two dozen US areas. Assay used: immunoSEQ multiplex PCR; TCRdb lists only in-frame clones, some missing. Found here are roughly 250,000 clones, roughly 83% of them singletons; the top ten hold roughly 1.9%. The ends were cut back, 6 bases at V and 6 bases at J, with 15 bases in the middle. Germline-derived CDR1 and CDR2 are MNHEY and SVGAGI. CDR3 length equals 14 residues. The TCR sequence derives from a woman between 45 and 60 years old who had recovered from COVID-19. Sequenced material: PBMCs or T cells enriched from blood (not recorded which). The chain carries TRBV6-5 and TRBJ1-5, with a weak D call TRBD1 (6 bases). CDR3 sequence (DNA): TGTGCCAGCAGCCCGGGAGGGGGGATTCAGCCCCAGCATTTT. This encodes CASSPGGGIQPQHF.